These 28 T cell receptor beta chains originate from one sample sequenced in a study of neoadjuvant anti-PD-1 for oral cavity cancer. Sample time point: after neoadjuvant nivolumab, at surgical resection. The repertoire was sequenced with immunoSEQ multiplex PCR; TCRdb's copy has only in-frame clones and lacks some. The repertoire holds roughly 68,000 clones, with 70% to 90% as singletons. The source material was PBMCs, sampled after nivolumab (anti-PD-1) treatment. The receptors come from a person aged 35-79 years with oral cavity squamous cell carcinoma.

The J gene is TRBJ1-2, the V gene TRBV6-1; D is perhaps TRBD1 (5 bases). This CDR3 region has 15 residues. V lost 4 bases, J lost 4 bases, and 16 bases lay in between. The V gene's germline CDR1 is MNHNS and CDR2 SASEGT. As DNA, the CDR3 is TGTGCCAGCAGTGTAGGGGACCCTGTCTCCTATGGCTACACCTTC. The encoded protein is CASSVGDPVSYGYTF.

CDR3 nucleotides: TGTGCCTGGAATAATAAGATGAACACTGAAGCTTTCTTT. This encodes CAWNNKMNTEAFF. The rearrangement uses TRBV30 and TRBJ1-1; D gene unclear. CDR3 length equals 13 residues. V was cut by 4 bases and J by 0 bases, with 9 bases left in between. CDR1 is GTSNPN and CDR2 is SVGIG in the germline V gene (reference sequence).

In DNA, the CDR3 is TGTGCCTGGACCCTAGCGGGGGGGACCCAAGAGACCCAGTACTTC. This translates into CAWTLAGGTQETQYF. V is TRBV30 and J is TRBJ2-5; 12 bases fit TRBD2. This CDR3 contains 15 residues. CDR1 is GTSNPN, CDR2 SVGIG, per germline (reference sequence). V was pared by 4 bases and J by 1 base, with 4 bases of the junction left unmatched.

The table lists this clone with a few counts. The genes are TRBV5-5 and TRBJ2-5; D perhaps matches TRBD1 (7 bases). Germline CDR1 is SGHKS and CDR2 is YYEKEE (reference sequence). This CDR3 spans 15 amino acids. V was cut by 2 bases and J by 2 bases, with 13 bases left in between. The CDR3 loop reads CASSFGPGGQETQYF. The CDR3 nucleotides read TGTGCCAGCAGCTTTGGCCCAGGGGGGCAAGAGACCCAGTACTTC.

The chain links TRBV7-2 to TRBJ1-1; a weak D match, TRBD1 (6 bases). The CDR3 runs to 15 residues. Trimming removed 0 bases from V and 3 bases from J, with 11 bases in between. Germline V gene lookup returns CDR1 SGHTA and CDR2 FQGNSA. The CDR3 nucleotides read TGTGCCAGCAGCTTAGCAGGGGGAGTGGACACTGAAGCTTTCTTT. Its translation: CASSLAGGVDTEAFF.

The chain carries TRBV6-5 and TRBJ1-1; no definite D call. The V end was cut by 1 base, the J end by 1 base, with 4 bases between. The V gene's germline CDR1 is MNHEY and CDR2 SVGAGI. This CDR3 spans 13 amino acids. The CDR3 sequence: CASSYWRNTEAFF. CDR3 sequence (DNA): TGTGCCAGCAGTTACTGGAGGAACACTGAAGCTTTCTTT.

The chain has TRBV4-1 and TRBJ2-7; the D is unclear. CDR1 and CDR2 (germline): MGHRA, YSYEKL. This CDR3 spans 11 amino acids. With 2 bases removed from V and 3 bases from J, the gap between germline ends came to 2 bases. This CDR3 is CASSQRYEQYF. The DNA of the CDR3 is TGCGCCAGCAGCCAACGCTACGAGCAGTACTTC.

The CDR3 sequence is CASSHGQGDYGYTF. The CDR3 region has the DNA TGTGCCAGCAGTCACGGACAGGGAGACTATGGCTACACCTTC. J is TRBJ1-2 and V is TRBV6-5, with 8 bases aligning to TRBD1. This CDR3 spans 14 amino acids. Germline V CDR1 and CDR2: MNHEY, SVGAGI. With V trimmed by 5 bases and J by 3 bases, 5 bases remained unmatched.

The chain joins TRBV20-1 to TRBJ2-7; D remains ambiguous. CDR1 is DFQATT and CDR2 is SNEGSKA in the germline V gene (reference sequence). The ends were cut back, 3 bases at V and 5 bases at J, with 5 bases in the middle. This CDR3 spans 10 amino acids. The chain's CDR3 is CSASDHEQYF. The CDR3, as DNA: TGCAGTGCTAGCGATCACGAGCAGTACTTC.

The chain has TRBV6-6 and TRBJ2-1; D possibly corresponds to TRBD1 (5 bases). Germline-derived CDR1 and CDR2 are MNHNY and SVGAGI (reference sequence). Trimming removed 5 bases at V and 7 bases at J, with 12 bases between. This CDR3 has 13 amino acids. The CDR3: CASSEQGSNEQFF. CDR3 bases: TGTGCCAGCAGTGAGCAGGGCTCTAATGAGCAGTTCTTC.

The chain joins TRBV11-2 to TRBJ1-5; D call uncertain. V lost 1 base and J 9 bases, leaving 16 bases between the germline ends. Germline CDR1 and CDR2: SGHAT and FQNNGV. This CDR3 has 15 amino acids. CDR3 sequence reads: CASSLGNLGRGPQHF. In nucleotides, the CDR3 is TGTGCCAGCAGCTTAGGGAATTTGGGTCGTGGGCCCCAGCATTTT.

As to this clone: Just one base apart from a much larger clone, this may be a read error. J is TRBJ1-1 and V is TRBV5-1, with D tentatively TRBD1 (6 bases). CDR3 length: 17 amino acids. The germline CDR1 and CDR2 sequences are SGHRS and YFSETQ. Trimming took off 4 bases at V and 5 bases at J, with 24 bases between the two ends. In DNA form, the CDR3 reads TGCGCCAGCAGCGTGGGGGGGGCGGGGGCGCGGGAAACTGAAGCTTTCTTT. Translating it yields CASSVGGAGARETEAFF.

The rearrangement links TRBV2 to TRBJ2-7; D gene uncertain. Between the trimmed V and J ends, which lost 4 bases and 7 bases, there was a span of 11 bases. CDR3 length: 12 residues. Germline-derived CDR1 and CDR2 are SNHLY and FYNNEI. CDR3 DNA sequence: TGTGCCAGCAGTGGCCCTAACGGGGAGCAGTACTTC. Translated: CASSGPNGEQYF.

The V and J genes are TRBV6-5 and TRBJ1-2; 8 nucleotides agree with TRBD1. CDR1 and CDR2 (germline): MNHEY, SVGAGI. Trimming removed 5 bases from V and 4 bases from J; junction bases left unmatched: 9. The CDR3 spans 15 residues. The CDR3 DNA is TGTGCCAGCAGTCTCGGACAGGGAGGGCTCTATGGCTACACCTTC. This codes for CASSLGQGGLYGYTF.

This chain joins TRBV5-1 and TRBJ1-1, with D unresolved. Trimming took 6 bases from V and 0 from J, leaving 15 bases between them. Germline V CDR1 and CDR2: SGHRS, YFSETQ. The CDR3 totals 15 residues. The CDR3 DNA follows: TGCGCCAGCAACAAAGGTGGGCGGGTGAACACTGAAGCTTTCTTT. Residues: CASNKGGRVNTEAFF.

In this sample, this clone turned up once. The CDR3 sequence: CASSLAWETQYF. In DNA form, the CDR3 reads TGCGCCAGCAGCTTGGCCTGGGAGACCCAGTACTTC. The chain uses TRBV5-1 and TRBJ2-5; D unclear. V lost 0 bases and J 5 bases, leaving 5 bases between the germline ends. The CDR3 has 12 amino acids. From germline, CDR1 is SGHRS and CDR2 YFSETQ.

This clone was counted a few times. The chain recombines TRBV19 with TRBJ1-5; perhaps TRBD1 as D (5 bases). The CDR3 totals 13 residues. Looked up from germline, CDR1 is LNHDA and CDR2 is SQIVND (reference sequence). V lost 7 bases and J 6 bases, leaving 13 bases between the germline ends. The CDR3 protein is CASTPARGQPQHF. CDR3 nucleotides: TGTGCCAGTACCCCGGCAAGGGGTCAGCCCCAGCATTTT.

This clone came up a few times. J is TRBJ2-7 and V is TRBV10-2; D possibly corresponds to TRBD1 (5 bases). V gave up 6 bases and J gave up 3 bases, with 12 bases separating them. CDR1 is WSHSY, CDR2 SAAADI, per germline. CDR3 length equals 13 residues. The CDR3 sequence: CASSSGSHYEQYF. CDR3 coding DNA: TGCGCCAGCAGCTCAGGGTCTCACTACGAGCAGTACTTC.

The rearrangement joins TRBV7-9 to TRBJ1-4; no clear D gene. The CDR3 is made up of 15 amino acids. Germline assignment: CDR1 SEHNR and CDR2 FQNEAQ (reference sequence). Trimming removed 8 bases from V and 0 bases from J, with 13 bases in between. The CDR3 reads CASGDRPSTNEKLFF. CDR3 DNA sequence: TGTGCCAGCGGTGATAGGCCCTCAACTAATGAAAAACTGTTTTTT.

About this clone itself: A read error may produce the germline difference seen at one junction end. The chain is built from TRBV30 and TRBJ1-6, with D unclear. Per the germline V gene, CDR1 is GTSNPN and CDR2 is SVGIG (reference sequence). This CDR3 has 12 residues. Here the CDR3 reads CAWSVIGSSLHF. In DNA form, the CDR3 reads TGTGCCTGGAGTGTAATAGGTTCATCCCTCCACTTT.

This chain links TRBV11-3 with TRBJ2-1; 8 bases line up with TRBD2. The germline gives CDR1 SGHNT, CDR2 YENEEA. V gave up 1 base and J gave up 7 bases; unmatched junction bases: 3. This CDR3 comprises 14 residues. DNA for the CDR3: TGTGCCAGCAGCTTAGGCGGGAGGCCTAATGAGCAGTTCTTC. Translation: CASSLGGRPNEQFF.

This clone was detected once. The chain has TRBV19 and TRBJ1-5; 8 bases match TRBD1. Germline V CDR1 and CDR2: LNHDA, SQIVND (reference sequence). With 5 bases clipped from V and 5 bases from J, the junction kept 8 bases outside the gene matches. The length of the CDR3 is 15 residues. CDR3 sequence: CASSSSGTGDQPQHF. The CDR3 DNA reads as TGTGCCAGTAGTTCCTCCGGGACAGGCGATCAGCCCCAGCATTTT.

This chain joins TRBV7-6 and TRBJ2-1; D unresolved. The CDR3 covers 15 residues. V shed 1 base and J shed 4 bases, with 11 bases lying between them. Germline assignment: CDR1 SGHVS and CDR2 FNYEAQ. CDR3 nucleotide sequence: TGTGCCAGCAGCTTAGAGGGTGCACCTTACAATGAGCAGTTCTTC. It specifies CASSLEGAPYNEQFF.

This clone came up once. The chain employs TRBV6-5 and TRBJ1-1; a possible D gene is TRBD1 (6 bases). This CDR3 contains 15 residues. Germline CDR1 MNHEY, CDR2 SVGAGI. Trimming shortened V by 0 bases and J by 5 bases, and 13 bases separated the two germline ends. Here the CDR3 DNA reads TGTGCCAGCAGTTACTCAGTTTGGACAGCGACTGAAGCTTTCTTT. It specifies CASSYSVWTATEAFF.

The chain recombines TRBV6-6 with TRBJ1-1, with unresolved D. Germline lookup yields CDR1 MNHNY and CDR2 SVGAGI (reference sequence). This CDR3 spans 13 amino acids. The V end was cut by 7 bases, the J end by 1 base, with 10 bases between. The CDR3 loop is CASKEASNTEAFF. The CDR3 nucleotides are TGTGCCAGCAAAGAGGCTTCGAACACTGAAGCTTTCTTT.

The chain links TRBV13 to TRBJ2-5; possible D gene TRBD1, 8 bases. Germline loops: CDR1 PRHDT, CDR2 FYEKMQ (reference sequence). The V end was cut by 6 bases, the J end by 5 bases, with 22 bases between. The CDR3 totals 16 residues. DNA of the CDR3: TGTGCCAGCAGAACAACCACAGGGGGAGGGAGTGAGACCCAGTACTTC. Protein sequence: CASRTTTGGGSETQYF. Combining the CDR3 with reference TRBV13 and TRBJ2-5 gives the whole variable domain AAGVIQSPRHLIKEKRETATLKCYPIPRHDTVYWYQQGPGQDPQFLISFYEKMQSDKGSIPDRFSAQQFSDYHSELNMSSLELGDSALYFCASRTTTGGGSETQYFGPGTRLLVL.

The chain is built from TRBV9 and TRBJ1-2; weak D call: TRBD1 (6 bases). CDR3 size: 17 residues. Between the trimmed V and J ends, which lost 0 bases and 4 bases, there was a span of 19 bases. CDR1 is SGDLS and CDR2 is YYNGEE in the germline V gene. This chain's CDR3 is CASSVAGGPASGYGYTF. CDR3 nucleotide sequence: TGTGCCAGCAGCGTAGCTGGGGGCCCCGCGAGCGGCTATGGCTACACCTTC.

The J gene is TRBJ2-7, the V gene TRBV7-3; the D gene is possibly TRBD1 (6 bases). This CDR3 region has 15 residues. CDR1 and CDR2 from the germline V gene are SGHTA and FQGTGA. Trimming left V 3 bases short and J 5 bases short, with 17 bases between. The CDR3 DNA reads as TGTGCCAGCAGCTTCACCCTAGGGGGTTTCAACGAGCAGTACTTC. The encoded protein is CASSFTLGGFNEQYF.